Listed below are T cell receptor beta chains from one sample, sequenced in a study of identical twins. TCRdb redid the calling of the 5' RACE reads with MiXCR, one entry per CDR3 protein. The repertoire holds about 260,000 distinct CDR3 sequences, with roughly 7% as singletons. This sample also appeared in a second study, on yellow fever vaccine responses in identical twins.

Material: memory (CD45RO+) T cells sorted from blood. The receptors were gathered from a woman aged 18 to 35 in good health. The CDR3 runs from the conserved cysteine through the conserved F or W. The D gene is left open where the match is weak. Clone size is stated in some rows and not others, as once, few, many or a class when expanded.

D: NA
V: TRBV24-1
J: TRBJ1-2
size: many
DNA: TGTGCCATTGGTCCGGGACCTACTAACTATGGCTACACCTTC
CDR3: CAIGPGPTNYGYTF

D: NA
V: TRBV9
J: TRBJ2-3
size: few
DNA: TGTGCCAGCACGTTCAGCACAGATACGCAGTATTTT
CDR3: CASTFSTDTQYF

D: NA
V: TRBV20-1
J: TRBJ2-2
size: few
DNA: TGCAGTGCTAGTGCCAGCGGGGAGCTGTTTTTT
CDR3: CSASASGELFF

D: NA
V: TRBV7-9
J: TRBJ1-5
size: few
DNA: TGTGCCAGCAGCTTAATGACCAGGGATGGCAATCAGCCCCAGCATTTT
CDR3: CASSLMTRDGNQPQHF

D: TRBD2
V: TRBV20-1
J: TRBJ2-3
size: NA
DNA: TGCAGTGCTCGCCGAACTAGCGGGAGTGCAGATACGCAGTATTTT
CDR3: CSARRTSGSADTQYF

D: NA
V: TRBV10-3
J: TRBJ1-2
size: NA
DNA: TGTGCCATCAGTGAGGTAGGACAGTACTATGGCTACACCTTC
CDR3: CAISEVGQYYGYTF

D: NA
V: TRBV6-2/TRBV6-3
J: TRBJ2-1
size: many
DNA: TGTGCCAGCAGTTACCCTCCTGCCAATGAGCAGTTCTTC
CDR3: CASSYPPANEQFF

D: TRBD1
V: TRBV14
J: TRBJ1-6
size: NA
DNA: TGTGCCAGCAGCCGCGATTGGACAGGGGCGGGTAATTCACCCCTCCACTTT
CDR3: CASSRDWTGAGNSPLHF

D: NA
V: TRBV3-1
J: TRBJ2-3
size: few
DNA: TGTGCCAGCAGCCAAGGTGGGACTGCATCAGATACGCAGTATTTT
CDR3: CASSQGGTASDTQYF

D: NA
V: TRBV20-1
J: TRBJ1-2
size: NA
DNA: TGCAGTGCTAGAGATGGGGGCAGAACAAACTATGGCTACACCTTC
CDR3: CSARDGGRTNYGYTF

D: NA
V: TRBV5-1
J: TRBJ2-3
size: few
DNA: TGCGCCAGCAGCTTGGGTCTAGTCAAAGATACGCAGTATTTT
CDR3: CASSLGLVKDTQYF

D: NA
V: TRBV5-1
J: TRBJ2-5
size: many
DNA: TGCGCCAGCAGCTTGAATACCGGGACGGGGGAGACCCAGTACTTC
CDR3: CASSLNTGTGETQYF

D: TRBD1
V: TRBV29-1
J: TRBJ1-2
size: few
DNA: TGCAGCGTTGAACAGGGTGACAGGGAATTTCTGCACGGCTACACCTTC
CDR3: CSVEQGDREFLHGYTF